Listed below are T cell receptor beta chains from one sample, sequenced in a study of blood T cells in healthy people across ages. TCRdb reprocessed the 5' RACE reads with MiXCR, giving one entry per CDR3 protein. Counted here are about 640,000 distinct CDR3 sequences, roughly 53% occurring once; the ten biggest clones make up about two fifths. The sequencing sample was made of blood. The source is a man in his 60s in good health. The CDR3 runs from the conserved cysteine through the conserved F or W. D genes are given only for firm matches. Clone size appears in some rows only: once, few, many, or a class for an expanded clone.

TRBJ2-7,TRBV3-1,few,TRBD1,CASSQTGTGDSYEQYF,TGTGCCAGCAGCCAAACCGGGACAGGGGACTCCTACGAGCAGTACTTC
TRBJ1-2,TRBV5-1,NA,NA,CASSLVDNYGYTF,TGCGCCAGCAGCTTGGTTGATAACTATGGCTACACCTTC
TRBJ1-5,TRBV20-1,few,NA,CSARGSGYSNQPQHF,TGCAGTGCTAGAGGGTCAGGATATAGCAATCAGCCCCAGCATTTT
TRBJ2-1,TRBV5-1,NA,TRBD1,CASGLGRRPVTGPLNEQFF,TGCGCCAGCGGCTTGGGTAGGCGGCCAGTGACAGGGCCCCTCAATGAGCAGTTCTTC
TRBJ2-6,TRBV20-1,few,TRBD2,CSARGLAGDSGANVLTF,TGCAGTGCTAGGGGACTAGCGGGAGACTCTGGGGCCAACGTCCTGACTTTC
TRBJ2-5,TRBV6-1,few,TRBD1,CASSGRRVQGETQYF,TGTGCCAGCAGTGGCCGGAGAGTACAGGGGGAGACCCAGTACTTC
TRBJ2-7,TRBV4-2,NA,TRBD2,CASSQDLAGSSYEQYF,TGTGCCAGCAGCCAAGATCTAGCGGGGTCCTCCTACGAGCAGTACTTC
TRBJ2-1,TRBV6-1,few,TRBD1,CASSRGQTGSLSYNEQFF,TGTGCCAGCAGCCGAGGACAGACAGGGTCCCTGTCCTACAATGAGCAGTTCTTC
TRBJ2-7,TRBV10-3,NA,TRBD1,CAISSAGTGYEQYF,TGTGCCATCAGCTCCGCCGGGACAGGTTACGAGCAGTACTTC
TRBJ2-5,TRBV20-1,few,TRBD2,CSASTSGLQETQYF,TGCAGTGCTAGTACTAGCGGACTCCAAGAGACCCAGTACTTC
TRBJ2-7,TRBV3-1,few,NA,CASSPQQSSYEQYF,TGTGCCAGCAGCCCACAACAGAGCTCCTACGAGCAGTACTTC